The rows below give T cell receptor beta chains drawn from one sample of a study of T-cell reconstitution after alpha-beta-depleted transplantation in children. From the PCR reads, TCRdb called clonotypes with MiXCR, one entry per CDR3 protein. The data contain around 200,000 distinct CDR3 sequences, 17% of them singletons. Material: PBMCs, mostly from graft donor cells, obtained 360 days after TCRalphabeta/CD19-depleted stem cell transplant. These receptors were collected from a male patient between 2 and 10 years old who had a stem cell transplant for acute lymphoblastic leukemia, so the T cells may come from the graft donor. The CDR3 runs from the conserved cysteine through the conserved F or W. A D gene is named only where the DNA matches it firmly. Where a row states a size, it is once, few, many or the class of an expanded clone; other rows omit it.

j_call clone_size v_call d_call cdr3_aa cdr3_nt
TRBJ2-3 many TRBV18 TRBD2 CASSPPGRASTDTQYF TGTGCCAGCTCACCACCGGGGAGGGCTAGCACAGATACGCAGTATTTT
TRBJ2-2 . TRBV27 . CASSFEPGELFF TGTGCCAGCAGTTTTGAGCCCGGGGAGCTGTTTTTT
TRBJ2-2 few TRBV6-5 TRBD2 CASSSVAGSNTGELFF TGTGCCAGCAGTTCCGTAGCGGGGTCGAACACCGGGGAGCTGTTTTTT
TRBJ2-5 few TRBV18 . CASSPVAEETQYF TGTGCCAGCTCACCTGTAGCGGAAGAGACCCAGTACTTC
TRBJ1-1 . TRBV6-1 TRBD1 CASRDTGAWNTEAFF TGTGCCAGCAGGGATACAGGGGCCTGGAACACTGAAGCTTTCTTT
TRBJ1-1 few TRBV6-5 TRBD1 CASSWQPGTGSAEAFF TGTGCCAGCAGTTGGCAACCCGGGACAGGGTCGGCTGAAGCTTTCTTT
TRBJ2-1 few TRBV2 . CASPRGSRDWEYNEQFF TGTGCCAGCCCAAGAGGGTCCCGGGACTGGGAATACAATGAGCAGTTCTTC
TRBJ2-3 . TRBV5-5 . CASSFRGSTDTQYF TGTGCCAGCAGCTTTAGGGGTAGCACAGATACGCAGTATTTT
TRBJ1-1 few TRBV6-5 TRBD1 CASSYLDRRNTEAFF TGTGCCAGCAGTTACCTGGACAGGCGGAACACTGAAGCTTTCTTT
TRBJ1-5 . TRBV27 . CASSPSGDQPQHF TGTGCCAGCAGTCCTAGCGGGGATCAGCCCCAGCATTTT
TRBJ1-1 . TRBV5-1 . CASSLMGGSSTEAFF TGCGCCAGCAGCTTGATGGGGGGCAGTAGCACTGAAGCTTTCTTT
TRBJ2-5 . TRBV6-6 . CASSYGREETQYF TGTGCCAGCAGTTACGGCAGGGAAGAGACCCAGTACTTC
TRBJ2-7 . TRBV4-3 TRBD1 CASSLKQGGGNEQYF TGCGCCAGCAGCCTGAAACAGGGGGGAGGCAACGAGCAGTACTTC
TRBJ1-6 few TRBV7-6 . CASSLLEIGESLHF TGTGCCAGCAGCTTACTGGAAATTGGGGAGTCCCTCCACTTT
TRBJ2-3 once TRBV7-2 TRBD2 CASRPTSGGLLDTQYF TGTGCCAGCAGACCTACTAGCGGGGGGCTCCTGGATACGCAGTATTTT
TRBJ2-7 . TRBV5-1 TRBD1 CASSHFGQGKGNEQYF TGCGCCAGCAGCCATTTCGGACAGGGCAAGGGGAACGAGCAGTACTTC
TRBJ2-7 . TRBV12-3/TRBV12-4 . CASSHSRRGSNEQYF TGTGCCAGCAGTCACTCCCGAAGGGGGTCCAACGAGCAGTACTTC
TRBJ2-7 few TRBV25-1 . CASLGVGFYEQYF TGTGCCAGTTTGGGAGTCGGGTTCTACGAGCAGTACTTC
TRBJ1-4 . TRBV24-1 . CATNGGANEKLFF TGTGCCACCAATGGTGGGGCTAATGAAAAACTGTTTTTT
TRBJ2-5 . TRBV27 . CASSLSSKGETQYF TGTGCCAGCAGTTTATCCTCCAAAGGGGAGACCCAGTACTTC
TRBJ1-2 . TRBV3-1 . CASSQEGSYGYTF TGTGCCAGCAGCCAAGAAGGGAGCTATGGCTACACCTTC
TRBJ2-7 . TRBV6-2/TRBV6-3 . CASSYGLLGDYEQYF TGTGCCAGCAGTTACGGTTTGCTCGGAGACTACGAGCAGTACTTC
TRBJ2-4 . TRBV20-1 . CSAPPEGKNIQYF TGCAGTGCTCCGCCGGAGGGAAAAAACATTCAGTACTTC
TRBJ2-5 . TRBV9 TRBD2 CASSVSLAGGPGETQYF TGTGCCAGCAGCGTGTCGCTAGCGGGGGGGCCCGGGGAGACCCAGTACTTC
TRBJ2-1 few TRBV4-1 . CASSQGGGDNEQFF TGCGCCAGCAGCCAAGGGGGGGGCGACAATGAGCAGTTCTTC
TRBJ2-5 . TRBV20-1 . CSARDPGTRAGETQYF TGCAGTGCTAGAGATCCCGGGACGCGAGCTGGAGAGACCCAGTACTTC
TRBJ1-5 few TRBV28 . CASNTPTGMTKPQHF TGTGCCAGCAATACCCCAACAGGGATGACAAAGCCCCAGCATTTT
TRBJ2-7 . TRBV20-1 TRBD1 CSARDSGTGSSYEQYF TGCAGTGCTAGAGATTCAGGGACAGGGAGCTCCTACGAGCAGTACTTC
TRBJ2-7 . TRBV5-1 TRBD1 CASSGNRGRLSYEQYF TGCGCCAGCAGCGGTAACAGGGGGCGCCTCTCCTACGAGCAGTACTTC
TRBJ1-2 few TRBV4-3 . CASSHTLGGNSNYGYTF TGCGCCAGCAGCCATACCCTGGGAGGGAATTCTAACTATGGCTACACCTTC
TRBJ2-1 many TRBV10-3 TRBD1 CAITGTGNEQFF TGTGCCATCACCGGGACAGGCAATGAGCAGTTCTTC
TRBJ1-1 many TRBV6-2/TRBV6-3 . CASSYSADHPNTEAFF TGTGCCAGCAGTTACTCGGCTGATCACCCGAACACTGAAGCTTTCTTT
TRBJ2-1 . TRBV6-4 . CASSDSGGNYNEQFF TGTGCCAGCAGTGACTCAGGAGGGAACTACAATGAGCAGTTCTTC
TRBJ1-1 few TRBV11-2 TRBD1 CASSIEPTGFYTEAFF TGTGCCAGCAGCATAGAGCCGACAGGGTTTTACACTGAAGCTTTCTTT
TRBJ2-1 . TRBV11-2 TRBD1 CASRSEPGQQYNEQFF TGTGCCAGCAGATCCGAACCGGGACAGCAATACAATGAGCAGTTCTTC
TRBJ2-1 many TRBV7-2 . CATGDSGSYNEQFF TGTGCCACGGGGGATAGCGGTTCCTACAATGAGCAGTTCTTC
TRBJ1-1 few TRBV25-1 . CASSESSGVNTEAFF TGTGCCAGCAGTGAATCGTCGGGGGTTAACACTGAAGCTTTCTTT
TRBJ2-1 many TRBV20-1 TRBD2 CSARPERGQNYNEQFF TGCAGTGCTAGACCTGAGCGGGGCCAAAACTACAATGAGCAGTTCTTC
TRBJ2-2 . TRBV6-4 . CAMGAAVNTGELFF TGTGCCATGGGGGCGGCGGTTAACACCGGGGAGCTGTTTTTT
TRBJ2-7 few TRBV5-1 . CASSDQLAYEQYF TGCGCCAGCAGCGACCAGCTAGCCTACGAGCAGTACTTC
TRBJ2-3 few TRBV7-2 TRBD2 CASSPGERGYTDTQYF TGTGCCAGCAGCCCCGGAGAGCGGGGGTACACAGATACGCAGTATTTT
TRBJ1-2 . TRBV7-8 . CASSLTRGGNYGYTF TGTGCCAGCAGCTTAACTCGGGGTGGTAACTATGGCTACACCTTC
TRBJ1-1 many TRBV29-1 . CSVRGIRGLGTEAFF TGCAGCGTCCGCGGAATCAGGGGACTTGGGACTGAAGCTTTCTTT
TRBJ2-6 few TRBV7-2 . CASSLARAGANVLTF TGTGCCAGCAGCTTAGCGCGGGCGGGGGCCAACGTCCTGACTTTC
TRBJ1-1 few TRBV24-1 . CATSDPHRVEAFF TGTGCCACCAGTGACCCACATAGAGTTGAAGCTTTCTTT
TRBJ2-1 . TRBV10-3 . CAISRDIPVEGEQFF TGTGCCATCAGTCGGGACATCCCAGTCGAAGGTGAGCAGTTCTTC
TRBJ2-3 . TRBV13 . CASSTPASTDTQYF TGTGCCAGCAGCACTCCCGCTAGCACAGATACGCAGTATTTT
TRBJ1-2 few TRBV7-2 TRBD1 CASSLEQGAGYGYTF TGTGCCAGCAGCTTAGAACAGGGGGCGGGCTATGGCTACACCTTC
TRBJ1-1 few TRBV4-1 TRBD1 CASKVDRLNTEAFF TGCGCCAGCAAGGTGGACAGGCTGAACACTGAAGCTTTCTTT
TRBJ2-3 few TRBV10-3 . CAISEPRSTDTQYF TGTGCCATCAGTGAGCCCAGGAGCACAGATACGCAGTATTTT
TRBJ2-7 . TRBV6-4 . CASSGQGRGIYEQYF TGTGCCAGCAGTGGGCAGGGCCGAGGGATCTACGAGCAGTACTTC
TRBJ2-5 . TRBV12-3/TRBV12-4 . CASSLLVTETQYF TGTGCCAGCAGTTTACTAGTTACTGAGACCCAGTACTTC
TRBJ1-1 . TRBV12-3/TRBV12-4 TRBD1 CDSSPRDRAKNTEAFF TGTGACAGCAGTCCCCGGGACAGGGCCAAAAACACTGAAGCTTTCTTT